What follows is one T cell receptor beta chain and its context. Its antigen is as yet unknown. This record belongs to a study of CD8+ T cells in alopecia areata. Study overall: Patients received oral tofacitinib, 5 to 10 mg twice daily, for moderate-to-severe alopecia areata. The study, taken as a whole, reports: Sequence data from scalp samples additionally include resident alphabeta T cells of normal skin.

PBMCs, the starting material, were the source of sorted CD4+ and CD8+ T cells. The V gene's germline CDR1 is SGDLS and CDR2 YYNGEE. The CDR3 covers 15 residues. V was shortened by 0 bases and J by 1 base, with 8 bases between the two germline ends. Extracted RNA was reverse transcribed, and the resulting cDNA served as sequencing template. Assay: immunoSEQ multiplex PCR; the TCRdb copy retains only in-frame clones and omits some. The data hold 200,000 to 250,000 clones, with about 68% observed a single time. The receptor comes from a human donor with alopecia areata. The material was CD4+ T cells sorted from blood, obtained at week 0. The chain has TRBV9 and TRBJ2-1, with D hard to call. The CDR3 nucleotides are TGTGCCAGCAGCGTAGATCCACTATCCTACAATGAGCAGTTCTTC. Amino acids: CASSVDPLSYNEQFF.